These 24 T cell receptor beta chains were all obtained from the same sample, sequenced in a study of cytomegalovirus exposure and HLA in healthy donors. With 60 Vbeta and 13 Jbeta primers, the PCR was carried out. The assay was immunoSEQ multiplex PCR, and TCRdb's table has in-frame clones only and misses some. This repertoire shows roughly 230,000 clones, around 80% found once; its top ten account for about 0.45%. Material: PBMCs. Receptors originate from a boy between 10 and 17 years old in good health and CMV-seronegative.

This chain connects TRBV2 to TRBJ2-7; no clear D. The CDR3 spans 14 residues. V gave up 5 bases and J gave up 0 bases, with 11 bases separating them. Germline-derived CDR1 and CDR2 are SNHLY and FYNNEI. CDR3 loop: CASSYGRSSYEQYF. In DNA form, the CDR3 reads TGTGCCAGCAGTTACGGCCGGAGCTCCTACGAGCAGTACTTC. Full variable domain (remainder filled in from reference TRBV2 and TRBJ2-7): EPEVTQTPSHQVTQMGQEVILRCVPISNHLYFYWYRQILGQKVEFLVSFYNNEISEKSEIFDDQFSVERPDGSNFTLKIRSTKLEDSAMYFCASSYGRSSYEQYFGPGTRLTVT.

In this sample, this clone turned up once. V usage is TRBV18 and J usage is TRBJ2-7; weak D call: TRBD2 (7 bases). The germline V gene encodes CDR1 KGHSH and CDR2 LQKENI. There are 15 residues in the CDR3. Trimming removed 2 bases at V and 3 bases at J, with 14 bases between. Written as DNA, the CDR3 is TGTGCCAGCTCACCAGGGGGGCGGGAGAACTACGAGCAGTACTTC. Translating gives CASSPGGRENYEQYF.

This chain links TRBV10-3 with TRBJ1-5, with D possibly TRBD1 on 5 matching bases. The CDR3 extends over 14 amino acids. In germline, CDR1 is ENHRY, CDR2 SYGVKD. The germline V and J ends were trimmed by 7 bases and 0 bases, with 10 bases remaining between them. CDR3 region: CAINSGYSNQPQHF. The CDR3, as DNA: TGTGCCATCAACTCAGGGTATAGCAATCAGCCCCAGCATTTT.

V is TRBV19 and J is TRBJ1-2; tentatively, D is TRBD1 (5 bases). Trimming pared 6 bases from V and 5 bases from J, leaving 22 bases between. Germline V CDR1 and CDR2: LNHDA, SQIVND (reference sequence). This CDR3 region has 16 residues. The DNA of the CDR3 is TGTGCCAGTAGCATTAAGTCTTCCAGGGCCGTATATGGCTACACCTTC. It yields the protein CASSIKSSRAVYGYTF.

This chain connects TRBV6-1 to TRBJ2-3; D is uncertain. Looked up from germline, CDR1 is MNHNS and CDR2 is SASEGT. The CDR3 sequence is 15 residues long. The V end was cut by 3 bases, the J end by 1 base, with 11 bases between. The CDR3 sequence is CASSEAVPGTDTQYF. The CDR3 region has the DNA TGTGCCAGCAGTGAGGCGGTACCGGGCACAGATACGCAGTATTTT.

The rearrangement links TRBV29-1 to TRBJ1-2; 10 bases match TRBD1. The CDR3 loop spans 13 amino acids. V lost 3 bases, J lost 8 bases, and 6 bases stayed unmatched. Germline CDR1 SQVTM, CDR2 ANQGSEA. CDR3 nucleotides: TGCAGCGTTGATGGGACAGGGGCTGGCGGCTACACCTTC. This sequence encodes CSVDGTGAGGYTF.

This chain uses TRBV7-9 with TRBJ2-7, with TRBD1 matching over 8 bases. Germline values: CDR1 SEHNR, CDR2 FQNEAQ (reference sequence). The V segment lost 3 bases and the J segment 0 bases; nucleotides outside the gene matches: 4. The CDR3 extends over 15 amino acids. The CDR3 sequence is CASSFRDRSSYEQYF. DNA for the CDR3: TGTGCCAGCAGCTTTAGGGACAGGAGCTCCTACGAGCAGTACTTC.

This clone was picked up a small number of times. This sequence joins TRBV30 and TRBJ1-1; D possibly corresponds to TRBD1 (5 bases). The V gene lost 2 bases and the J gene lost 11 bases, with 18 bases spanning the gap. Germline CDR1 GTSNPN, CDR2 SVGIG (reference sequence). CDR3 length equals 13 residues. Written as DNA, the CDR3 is TGTGCCTGGAGTTCGCCCGGCGGGGGAGACGCTTTCTTT. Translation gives CAWSSPGGGDAFF.

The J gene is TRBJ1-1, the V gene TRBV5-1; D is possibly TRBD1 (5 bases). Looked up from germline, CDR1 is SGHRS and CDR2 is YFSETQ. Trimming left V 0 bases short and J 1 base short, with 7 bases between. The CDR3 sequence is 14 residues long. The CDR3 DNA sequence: TGCGCCAGCAGCTTGGCAGGGAAGAACACTGAAGCTTTCTTT. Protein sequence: CASSLAGKNTEAFF.

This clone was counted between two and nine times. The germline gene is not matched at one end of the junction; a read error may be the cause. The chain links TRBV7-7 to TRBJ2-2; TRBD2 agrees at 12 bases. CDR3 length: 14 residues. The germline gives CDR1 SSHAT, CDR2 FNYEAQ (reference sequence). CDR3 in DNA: TGTGCTAGCAGGACTAGCGGGGCAACCGGGGAGCTGTTTTTT. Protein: CASRTSGATGELFF. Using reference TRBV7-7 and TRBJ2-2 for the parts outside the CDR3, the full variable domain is GAGVSQSPRYKVTKRGQDVTLRCDPISSHATLYWYQQALGQGPEFLTYFNYEAQPDKSGLPSDRFSAERPEGSISTLTIQRTEQRDSAMYRCASRTSGATGELFFGEGSRLTVL.

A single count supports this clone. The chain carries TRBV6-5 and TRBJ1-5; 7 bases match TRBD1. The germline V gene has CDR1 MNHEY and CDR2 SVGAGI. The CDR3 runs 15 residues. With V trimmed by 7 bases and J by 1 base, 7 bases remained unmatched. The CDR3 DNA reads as TGTGCCAGCATGATAGACAGGGCGAGCAATCAGCCCCAGCATTTT. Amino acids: CASMIDRASNQPQHF.

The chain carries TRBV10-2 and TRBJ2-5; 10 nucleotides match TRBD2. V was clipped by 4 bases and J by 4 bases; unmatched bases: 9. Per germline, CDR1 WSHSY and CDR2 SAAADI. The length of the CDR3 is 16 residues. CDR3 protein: CASSVESSGGGETQYF. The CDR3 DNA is TGCGCCAGCAGTGTAGAGTCTAGCGGGGGTGGAGAGACCCAGTACTTC.

The CDR3 DNA follows: TGTGCCAGCAGGGAGTTCAGGACAGGGGGCAATCAGCCCCAGCATTTT. It encodes CASREFRTGGNQPQHF. The rearrangement joins TRBV2 to TRBJ1-5; 9 bases agree with TRBD1. Germline loops: CDR1 SNHLY, CDR2 FYNNEI. The V and J ends lost 6 bases and 2 bases, in that order; junction bases with no gene match: 8. The CDR3 totals 16 residues.

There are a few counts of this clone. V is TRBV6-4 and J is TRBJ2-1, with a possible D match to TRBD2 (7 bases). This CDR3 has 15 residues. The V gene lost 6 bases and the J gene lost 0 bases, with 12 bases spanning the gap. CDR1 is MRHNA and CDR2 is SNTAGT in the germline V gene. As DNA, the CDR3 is TGTGCCAGCAGCGGGGGCGGGGGCTCCTACAATGAGCAGTTCTTC. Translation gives CASSGGGGSYNEQFF.

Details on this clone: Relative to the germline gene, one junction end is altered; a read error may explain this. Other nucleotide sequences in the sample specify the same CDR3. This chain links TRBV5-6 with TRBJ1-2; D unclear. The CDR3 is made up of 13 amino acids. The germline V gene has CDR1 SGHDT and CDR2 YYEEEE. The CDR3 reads CASSFETNYGYTF. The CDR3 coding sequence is TGTGCCAGTAGCTTCGAGACTAACTATGGCTACACCTTC. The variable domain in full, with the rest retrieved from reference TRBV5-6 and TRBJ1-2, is DAGVTQSPTHLIKTRGQQVTLRCSPKSGHDTVSWYQQALGQGPQFIFQYYEEEERQRGNFPDRFSGHQFPNYSSELNVNALLLGDSALYLCASSFETNYGYTFGSGTRLTVV.

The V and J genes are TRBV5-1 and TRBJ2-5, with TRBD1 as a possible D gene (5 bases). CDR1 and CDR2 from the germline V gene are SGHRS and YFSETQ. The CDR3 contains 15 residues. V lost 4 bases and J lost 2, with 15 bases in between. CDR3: CASSLRTRAQETQYF. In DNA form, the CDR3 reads TGCGCCAGCAGCCTACGGACACGCGCGCAAGAGACCCAGTACTTC.

The DNA of the CDR3 is TGCGCCAGCAGCTTGGTACAGGGGGCGAGCGGGACTGAAGCTTTCTTT. Protein product: CASSLVQGASGTEAFF. The J gene is TRBJ1-1, the V gene TRBV5-1, with TRBD1 matching over 9 bases. Germline CDR1 is SGHRS and CDR2 is YFSETQ. V lost 0 bases to trimming and J lost 5 bases; unmatched junction nucleotides: 8. The length of the CDR3 is 16 residues.

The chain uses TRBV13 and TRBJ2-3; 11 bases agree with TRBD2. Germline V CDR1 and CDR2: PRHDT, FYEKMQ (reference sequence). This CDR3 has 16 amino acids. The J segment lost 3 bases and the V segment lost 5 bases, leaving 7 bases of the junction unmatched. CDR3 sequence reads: CASSGSGLAVTDTQYF. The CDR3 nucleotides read TGTGCCAGCAGCGGATCGGGACTAGCGGTGACAGATACGCAGTATTTT.

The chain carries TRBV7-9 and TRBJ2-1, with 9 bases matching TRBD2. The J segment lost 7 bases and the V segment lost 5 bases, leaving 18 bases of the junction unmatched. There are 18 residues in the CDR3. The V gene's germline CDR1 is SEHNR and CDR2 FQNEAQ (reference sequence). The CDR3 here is CASSPRGGAIWSTNEQFF. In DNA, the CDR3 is TGTGCCAGCAGCCCGCGGGGGGGCGCGATTTGGTCAACGAATGAGCAGTTCTTC.

Here the CDR3 DNA reads TGTGCCAGCACACTCCGGAGAACGAACACCGGGGAGCTGTTTTTT. Translation: CASTLRRTNTGELFF. This chain connects TRBV2 to TRBJ2-2; D call uncertain. The CDR3 sequence is 15 residues long. V was cut by 7 bases and J by 0 bases, with 12 bases left in between. Germline CDR1 is SNHLY and CDR2 is FYNNEI.

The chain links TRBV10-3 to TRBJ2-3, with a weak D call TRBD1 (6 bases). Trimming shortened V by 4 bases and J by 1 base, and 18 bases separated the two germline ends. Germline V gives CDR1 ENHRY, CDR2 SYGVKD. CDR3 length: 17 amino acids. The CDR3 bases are TGTGCCATCAGTGGACCCGCCGGGGCAGGGGGCACAGATACGCAGTATTTT. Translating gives CAISGPAGAGGTDTQYF.

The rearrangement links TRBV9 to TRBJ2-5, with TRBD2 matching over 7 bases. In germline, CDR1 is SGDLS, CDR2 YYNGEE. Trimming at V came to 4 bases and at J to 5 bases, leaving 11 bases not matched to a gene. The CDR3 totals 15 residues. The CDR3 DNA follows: TGTGCCAGCAGCCTAAACCCTGGACTAGTGGAGACCCAGTACTTC. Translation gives CASSLNPGLVETQYF. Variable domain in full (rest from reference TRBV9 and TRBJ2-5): DSGVTQTPKHLITATGQRVTLRCSPRSGDLSVYWYQQSLDQGLQFLIQYYNGEERAKGNILERFSAQQFPDLHSELNLSSLELGDSALYFCASSLNPGLVETQYFGPGTRLLVL.

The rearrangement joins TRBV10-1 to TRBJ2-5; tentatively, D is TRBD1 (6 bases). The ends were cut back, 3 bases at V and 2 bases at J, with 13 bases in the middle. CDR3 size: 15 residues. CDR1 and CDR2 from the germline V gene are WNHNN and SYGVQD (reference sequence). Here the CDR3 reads CASSDLQGPQETQYF. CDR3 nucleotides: TGCGCCAGCAGTGATCTACAGGGCCCTCAAGAGACCCAGTACTTC.

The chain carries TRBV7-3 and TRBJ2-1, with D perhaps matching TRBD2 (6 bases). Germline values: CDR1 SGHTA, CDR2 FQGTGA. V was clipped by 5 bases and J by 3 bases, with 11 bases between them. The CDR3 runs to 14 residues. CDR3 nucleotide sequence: TGTGCCAGCAGCCCCGGAGGGAGCTACAATGAGCAGTTCTTC. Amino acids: CASSPGGSYNEQFF.